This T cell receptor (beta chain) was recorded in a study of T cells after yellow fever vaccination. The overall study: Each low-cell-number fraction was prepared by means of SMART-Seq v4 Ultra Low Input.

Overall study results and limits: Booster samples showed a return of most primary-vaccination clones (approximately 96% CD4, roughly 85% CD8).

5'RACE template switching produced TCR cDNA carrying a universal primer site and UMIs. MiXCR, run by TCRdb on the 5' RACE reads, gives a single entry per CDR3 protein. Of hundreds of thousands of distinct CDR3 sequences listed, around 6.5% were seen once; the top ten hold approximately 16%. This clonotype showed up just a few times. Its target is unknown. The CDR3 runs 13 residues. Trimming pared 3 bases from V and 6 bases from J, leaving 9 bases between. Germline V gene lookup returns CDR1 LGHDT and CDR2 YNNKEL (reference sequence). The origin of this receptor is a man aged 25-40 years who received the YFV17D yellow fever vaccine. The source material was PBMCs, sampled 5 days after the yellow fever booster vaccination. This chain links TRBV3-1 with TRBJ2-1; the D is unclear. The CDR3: CASSHLDLNEQFF. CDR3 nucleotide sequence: TGTGCCAGCAGCCACCTAGATCTCAATGAGCAGTTCTTC.